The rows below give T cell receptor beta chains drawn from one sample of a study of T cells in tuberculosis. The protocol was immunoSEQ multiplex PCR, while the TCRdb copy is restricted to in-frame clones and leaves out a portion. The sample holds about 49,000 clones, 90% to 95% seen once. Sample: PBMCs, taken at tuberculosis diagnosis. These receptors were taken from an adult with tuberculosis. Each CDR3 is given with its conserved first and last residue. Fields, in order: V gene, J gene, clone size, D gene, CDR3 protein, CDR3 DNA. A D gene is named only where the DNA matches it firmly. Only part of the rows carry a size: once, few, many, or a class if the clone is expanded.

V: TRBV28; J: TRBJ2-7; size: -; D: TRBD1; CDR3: CASKAGTGNYEQYF; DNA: TGTGCCAGTAAGGCCGGGACAGGGAATTACGAGCAGTACTTC
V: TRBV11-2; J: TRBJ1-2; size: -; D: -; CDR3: CASSPPGATGDYGYTF; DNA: TGTGCCAGCAGCCCACCCGGAGCCACCGGCGACTATGGCTACACCTTC
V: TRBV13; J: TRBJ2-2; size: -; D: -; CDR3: CASSLSLASNTGELFF; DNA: TGTGCCAGCAGCTTATCACTAGCTTCGAACACCGGGGAGCTGTTTTTT
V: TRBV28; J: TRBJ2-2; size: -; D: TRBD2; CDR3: CASSFLAGEVETGELFF; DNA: TGTGCCAGCAGTTTCCTCGCGGGAGAAGTTGAGACCGGGGAGCTGTTTTTT
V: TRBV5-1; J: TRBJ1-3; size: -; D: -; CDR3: CASSFGGEGNTIYF; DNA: TGCGCCAGCAGCTTTGGAGGGGAAGGAAACACCATATATTTT
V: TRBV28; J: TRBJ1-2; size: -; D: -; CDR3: CASTYPGELGYTF; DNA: TGTGCCAGCACCTATCCCGGGGAGCTGGGCTACACCTTC
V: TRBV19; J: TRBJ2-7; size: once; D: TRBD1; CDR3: CATSLSDRGFKGQYF; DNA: TGTGCCACCTCTCTCTCGGACAGGGGCTTTAAAGGGCAGTACTTC
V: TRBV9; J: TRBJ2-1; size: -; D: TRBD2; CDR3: CASSSPKGGLAGGSSYNEQFF; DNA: TGTGCCAGCAGCTCTCCGAAGGGGGGACTAGCGGGAGGAAGCTCCTACAATGAGCAGTTCTTC
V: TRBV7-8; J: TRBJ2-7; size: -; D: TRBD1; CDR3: CASSLGGQGVSYEQYF; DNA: TGTGCCAGCAGCTTAGGTGGACAGGGAGTTTCCTACGAGCAGTACTTC
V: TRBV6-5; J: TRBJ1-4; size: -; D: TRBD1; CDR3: CASRLGQEWEKLFF; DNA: TGTGCCAGCAGACTCGGACAGGAGTGGGAAAAACTGTTTTTT
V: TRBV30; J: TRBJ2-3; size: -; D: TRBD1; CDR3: CAWERGQATQYF; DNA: TGTGCCTGGGAAAGGGGGCAGGCTACGCAGTATTTT
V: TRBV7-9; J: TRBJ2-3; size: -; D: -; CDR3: CASSYKDGGAGGDTQYF; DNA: TGTGCCAGCAGCTACAAGGACGGGGGAGCGGGTGGAGATACGCAGTATTTT
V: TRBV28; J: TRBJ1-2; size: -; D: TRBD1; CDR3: CASRSGTGAANYGYTF; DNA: TGTGCCAGCCGATCGGGGACAGGAGCCGCTAACTATGGCTACACCTTC
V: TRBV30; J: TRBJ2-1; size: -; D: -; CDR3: CAWSVVGTYHNEQFF; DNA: TGTGCCTGGAGTGTTGTCGGGACTTACCACAATGAGCAGTTCTTC
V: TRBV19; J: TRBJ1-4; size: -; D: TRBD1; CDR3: CASSIAATGGIEKLFF; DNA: TGTGCCAGTAGTATTGCCGCGACAGGGGGGATCGAAAAACTGTTTTTT
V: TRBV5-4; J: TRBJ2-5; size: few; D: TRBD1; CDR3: CASSRGTEGETQYF; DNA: TGTGCCAGCAGCAGGGGGACAGAGGGAGAGACCCAGTACTTC
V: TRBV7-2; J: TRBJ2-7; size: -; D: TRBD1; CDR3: CASSLGTGLSSYEQYF; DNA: TGTGCCAGCAGCCTAGGGACAGGTCTTAGCTCCTACGAGCAGTACTTC
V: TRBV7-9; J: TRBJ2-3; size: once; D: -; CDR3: CASNSGRPLNTQYF; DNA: TGTGCCAGCAACAGCGGGCGCCCGTTAAATACGCAGTATTTT
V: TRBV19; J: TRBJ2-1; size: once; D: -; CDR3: CASSHRDYNEQFF; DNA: TGTGCCAGTAGTCACAGGGACTACAATGAGCAGTTCTTC
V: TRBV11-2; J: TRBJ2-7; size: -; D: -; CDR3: CASSLEWQDSYEQYF; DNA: TGTGCCAGCAGCTTAGAGTGGCAGGACTCCTACGAGCAGTACTTC
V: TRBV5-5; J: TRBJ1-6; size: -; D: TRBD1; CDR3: CASSISGQLGSPLHF; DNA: TGTGCCAGCAGCATTTCGGGACAGCTTGGGTCACCCCTCCACTTT
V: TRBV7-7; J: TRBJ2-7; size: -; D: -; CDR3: CASSLGLGYEQYF; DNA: TGTGCTAGCAGCTTAGGGCTAGGCTACGAGCAGTACTTC
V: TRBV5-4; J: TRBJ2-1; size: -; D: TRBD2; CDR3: CASSLFSGRNHNEQFF; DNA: TGTGCCAGCAGCTTATTTAGCGGGAGGAACCACAATGAGCAGTTCTTC
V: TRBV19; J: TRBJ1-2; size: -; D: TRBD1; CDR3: CASSEAGTGLYGYTF; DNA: TGTGCCAGTAGTGAGGCCGGGACAGGGCTCTATGGCTACACCTTC
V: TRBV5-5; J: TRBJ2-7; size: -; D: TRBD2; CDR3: CASSLAGGAGYEQYF; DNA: TGTGCCAGCAGCTTGGCCGGGGGGGCAGGATACGAGCAGTACTTC